This note documents a single TCR beta chain sequence. The data are from a study of a mutant IDH1 vaccine in newly diagnosed glioma. Measured with immunoSEQ multiplex PCR; TCRdb has only the in-frame clones, and not every one. The sample holds about 88,000 clones; 82% are singletons and the top ten take around 5.2%. This CDR3 has 14 residues. Germline V gene lookup returns CDR1 MNHNY and CDR2 SVGAGI (reference sequence). Trimming shortened V by 6 bases and J by 1 base, and 9 bases separated the two germline ends. Sample time point: baseline, week 1 (first vaccination visit). This sample's treatment: pre-vaccination baseline after standard-of-care therapy.

The receptor's source is a middle-aged man with glioma. Some clones in this sample may be carry-over from other donors' samples. V is TRBV6-6 and J is TRBJ2-2; TRBD1 is a possible D gene (6 bases). Sequences were derived from PBMCs, sampled from a glioma patient treated with radiotherapy, temozolomide or both. In DNA, the CDR3 is TGTGCCAGCAGACAGGACAGGAACACCGGGGAGCTGTTTTTT. The encoded protein is CASRQDRNTGELFF.